The clone carrying this TCR beta chain has a single count. Its antigen is not known. Among the unsorted PBMC samples, replicate PCRs used around 280 ng DNA, approximately 30,000 T cell genomes. Libraries were prepared by immunoSEQ multiplex PCR; TCRdb keeps only in-frame clonotypes and omits some of them. The sample lists 400,000 to 600,000 clones; roughly 85% were seen once. These data originate in a study of shared clonotypes between healthy human individuals. Study results and limitations: The genetic and exposure-history diversity represented was limited by few donors.

Trimming removed 6 bases from V and 3 bases from J, with 14 bases in between. The length of the CDR3 is 14 residues. CDR1 is MDHEN and CDR2 is SYDVKM in the germline V gene. This receptor was obtained from a middle-aged woman in good health. Some clones in this sample may be carry-over from other donors' samples. The J gene is TRBJ1-1, the V gene TRBV28; D is perhaps TRBD1 (5 bases). Sequenced: PBMCs. The CDR3, as DNA: TGTGCCAGCAGCCGCGCGGGGGTGTACACTGAAGCTTTCTTT. Amino acids: CASSRAGVYTEAFF.